What follows are 28 T cell receptor beta chains derived from one specimen sequenced in a study of regulatory T cells in long-lasting Graves disease. Time point meaning: persistent/refractory GD, antithyroid drugs over 5 years with positive TRAb. TCR sequences were obtained from RNA taken from PBMCs. Researchers made TCR beta libraries by using iRepertoire HTBI primers and running Arm-PCR on CDR3 regions. TCRdb recomputed calls from the multiplex PCR reads with MiXCR, one row per CDR3 protein. There are roughly 450,000 distinct CDR3 sequences in the sample; more than 20% occur only once, and over 7.5% lies in the top ten. This material consisted of peripheral blood mononuclear cells (PBMCs), taken when the disease was refractory, from a patient treated with antithyroid drugs. The receptors were sampled from a female donor with Graves disease.

The chain couples TRBV5-5 to TRBJ2-7; 10 bases map to TRBD2. The CDR3 contains 17 residues. CDR1 is SGHKS and CDR2 is YYEKEE in the germline V gene (reference sequence). Trimming removed 0 bases from V and 1 base from J; junction bases left unmatched: 7. The CDR3 here is CASSLAPGLARSYEQYF. CDR3 bases: TGTGCCAGCAGCTTGGCTCCGGGACTAGCGAGATCCTACGAGCAGTACTTC.

This clonotype was seen a few times. The V call is TRBV18, the J call TRBJ2-2; 10 bases are shared with TRBD2. Trimming removed 5 bases from V and 2 bases from J; junction bases left unmatched: 5. This CDR3 has 16 residues. CDR1 and CDR2 (germline): KGHSH, LQKENI. The CDR3 nucleotides are TGTGCCAGCTCAAGGACTAGCGGAGCAAACACCGGGGAGCTGTTTTTT. Translation gives CASSRTSGANTGELFF.

The chain carries TRBV12-5 and TRBJ2-1; D call uncertain. Per the germline V gene, CDR1 is LGHNT and CDR2 is FRNRAP. V lost 1 base and J lost 0, with 13 bases in between. The CDR3 extends over 17 amino acids. The CDR3 reads CASGLGPLSSSYNEQFF. DNA for the CDR3: TGTGCTAGTGGTTTGGGGCCCCTGTCGAGCTCCTACAATGAGCAGTTCTTC. Complete variable domain (other parts from reference TRBV12-5 and TRBJ2-1): DARVTQTPRHKVTEMGQEVTMRCQPILGHNTVFWYRQTMMQGLELLAYFRNRAPLDDSGMPKDRFSAEMPDATLATLKIQPSEPRDSAVYFCASGLGPLSSSYNEQFFGPGTRLTVL.

The chain employs TRBV7-3 and TRBJ2-6, with D possibly TRBD1 on 5 matching bases. The V gene's germline CDR1 is SGHTA and CDR2 FQGTGA. This CDR3 is 16 amino acids long. The V and J ends lost 2 bases and 0 bases respectively, with 8 bases between them. This CDR3 reads CASSLSTGSGANVLTF. CDR3 sequence (DNA): TGTGCCAGCAGCTTATCCACAGGCTCTGGGGCCAACGTCCTGACTTTC.

This clonotype was observed at least ten times. The chain recombines TRBV28 with TRBJ2-7, with a tentative D call TRBD1 (5 bases). V gave up 1 base and J gave up 0 bases, with 13 bases separating them. CDR1 is MDHEN, CDR2 SYDVKM, per germline. This CDR3 region has 16 residues. This chain's CDR3 is CASSLSLTGSSYEQYF. CDR3 nucleotide sequence: TGTGCCAGCAGTTTATCTCTAACAGGAAGCTCCTACGAGCAGTACTTC.

This clonotype was counted at least ten times. The chain is built from TRBV12-3 or TRBV12-4 and TRBJ1-6; no definite D call. This CDR3 has 14 amino acids. V shed 4 bases and J shed 6 bases, with 10 bases lying between them. CDR3 DNA sequence: TGTGCCAGCAGTTCTAGGCCGATTAATTCACCCCTCCACTTT. Its protein product is CASSSRPINSPLHF.

This chain links TRBV9 with TRBJ2-7; D gene uncertain. The CDR3 extends over 14 amino acids. The germline V gene has CDR1 SGDLS and CDR2 YYNGEE. V was clipped by 2 bases and J by 4 bases, with 13 bases between them. In DNA, the CDR3 is TGTGCCAGCAGCGTCGGGTTACCTACATACGAGCAGTACTTC. It codes for CASSVGLPTYEQYF.

This clonotype has a handful of counts. J is TRBJ2-1 and V is TRBV6-2 or TRBV6-3, with 9 bases fitting TRBD1. J gave up 8 bases and V 6 bases, and 14 bases lay outside the gene matches. Looked up from germline, CDR1 is MNHEY and CDR2 is SVGEGT. This CDR3 spans 16 amino acids. The CDR3 is CASSELPGTGLHEQFF. The CDR3 bases are TGTGCCAGCAGCGAGCTACCCGGGACAGGGCTACATGAGCAGTTCTTC.

This clonotype was found many times. This chain connects TRBV11-2 to TRBJ2-7, with 7 nucleotides matching TRBD1. The trim removed 3 bases at V and 7 bases at J, leaving 9 bases unmatched. Per germline, CDR1 SGHAT and CDR2 FQNNGV. CDR3 length: 14 residues. The CDR3 nucleotides read TGTGCCAGCAGCTTCGGGACAGCTCGTCGGGAGCAGTACTTC. This gives the protein CASSFGTARREQYF.

This clonotype was counted many times. This chain uses TRBV7-6 with TRBJ2-1; D ambiguous. CDR1 is SGHVS and CDR2 is FNYEAQ in the germline V gene. V dropped 2 bases and J dropped 6 bases, with 5 bases sitting between them. The CDR3 is 12 amino acids. The CDR3 loop is CASSLNGNEQFF. In DNA form, the CDR3 reads TGTGCCAGCAGCTTAAATGGCAATGAGCAGTTCTTC.

In its sample, this clonotype was seen a few times. This chain uses TRBV13 with TRBJ2-7, with 15 positions matching TRBD2. CDR1 is PRHDT and CDR2 is FYEKMQ in the germline V gene (reference sequence). Unmatched junction bases numbered 6, after V lost 5 bases and J lost 7 bases. There are 15 residues in the CDR3. CDR3 loop: CASSGLAGGPEEQYF. CDR3 DNA sequence: TGTGCCAGCAGCGGACTAGCGGGAGGGCCGGAAGAGCAGTACTTC.

This clonotype was detected many times. The gene calls are TRBV2 and TRBJ2-7, with D uncertain. Germline V gives CDR1 SNHLY, CDR2 FYNNEI. V was clipped by 7 bases and J by 0 bases, with 4 bases between them. The CDR3 is 11 amino acids. The CDR3 nucleotides are TGTGCCAGCACCTTCTCCTACGAGCAGTACTTC. Its protein product is CASTFSYEQYF.

This clonotype was recorded a few times. The rearrangement joins TRBV10-3 to TRBJ2-7; D remains ambiguous. CDR3 length: 14 amino acids. CDR1 and CDR2 from the germline V gene are ENHRY and SYGVKD. V lost 0 bases, J lost 7 bases, and 13 bases lay in between. CDR3 DNA: TGTGCCATCAGTGAGTCGACCCTCAGTGGGGAGCAGTACTTC. As protein: CAISESTLSGEQYF.

The V gene is TRBV5-1, the J gene TRBJ1-1; D may be TRBD1 (6 bases). Germline CDR1 and CDR2: SGHRS and YFSETQ. The V end lost 3 bases, the J end lost 1 base, and 13 bases lay between the germline ends. There are 15 residues in the CDR3. CDR3 coding DNA: TGCGCCAGCAGCTCGACCGGACAGCCGAACACTGAAGCTTTCTTT. Amino acids: CASSSTGQPNTEAFF.

This clonotype was picked up many times. The chain uses TRBV7-3 and TRBJ2-5; 10 nucleotides match TRBD2. This CDR3 spans 15 amino acids. J was trimmed by 5 bases and V by 5 bases; bases with no gene match: 8. Germline V gene data show CDR1 as SGHTA and CDR2 as FQGTGA. As DNA, the CDR3 is TGTGCCAGCAGCGTCGGGACTAGCGACGCGGAGACCCAGTACTTC. Its protein product is CASSVGTSDAETQYF.

This clonotype was observed many times. The genes are TRBV6-1 and TRBJ1-1, with a possible D match to TRBD1 (6 bases). V dropped 7 bases and J dropped 1 base, with 10 bases sitting between them. Germline CDR1 and CDR2: MNHNS and SASEGT. The CDR3 loop spans 13 amino acids. CDR3 nucleotide sequence: TGTGCCAGCACGGGGGCTAAGAACACTGAAGCTTTCTTT. Its protein is CASTGAKNTEAFF.

In this sample, this clonotype turned up a few times. This chain joins TRBV29-1 and TRBJ2-2, with D possibly TRBD1 on 5 matching bases. Germline V gives CDR1 SQVTM, CDR2 ANQGSEA. Deletions cut 2 bases from V and 6 bases from J, with 7 bases between. The CDR3 totals 12 residues. CDR3 in DNA: TGCAGCGTTGAAAGGGGTTCCGGGGAGCTGTTTTTT. Amino acid sequence: CSVERGSGELFF.

This clonotype was detected ten times or more. The gene calls are TRBV9 and TRBJ2-7; TRBD1 agrees at 9 bases. The CDR3 covers 14 residues. The ends lost 1 base at V and 6 bases at J; junction bases unmatched: 5. Germline V lookup: CDR1 SGDLS, CDR2 YYNGEE. The CDR3 region has the DNA TGTGCCAGCAGCGTATCCGGGACAGGGAGCGAGCAGTACTTC. This codes for CASSVSGTGSEQYF.

The rearrangement joins TRBV3-1 to TRBJ2-5; 11 bases are a match to TRBD1. Germline V gene lookup returns CDR1 LGHDT and CDR2 YNNKEL (reference sequence). The V segment lost 5 bases and the J segment 4 bases; nucleotides outside the gene matches: 9. The CDR3 covers 16 residues. The CDR3 DNA is TGTGCCAGCAGCTCCCCGGGACAGGGGGTTGGAGAGACCCAGTACTTC. Its translation is CASSSPGQGVGETQYF.

This clonotype was seen only a few times. The chain links TRBV27 to TRBJ2-7; D might be TRBD2 (5 bases). The V end lost 4 bases, the J end lost 2 bases, and 9 bases lay between the germline ends. Germline V CDR1 and CDR2: MNHEY, SMNVEV (reference sequence). The CDR3 runs to 13 residues. CDR3 coding DNA: TGTGCCAGCAGTTCGGGATATCCCTACGAGCAGTACTTC. Residues: CASSSGYPYEQYF.

This clonotype showed up many times. The chain has TRBV7-2 and TRBJ2-5; 14 bases are a match to TRBD2. Germline assignment: CDR1 SGHTA and CDR2 FQGNSA. The CDR3 is 16 residues long. V lost 4 bases, J lost 4 bases, and 5 bases stayed unmatched. The CDR3 loop is CASSSRLAGGPETQYF. CDR3 in DNA: TGTGCCAGCAGCTCAAGACTAGCGGGAGGGCCAGAGACCCAGTACTTC. Together with reference TRBV7-2 and TRBJ2-5, the CDR3 gives the full variable domain: GAGVSQSPSNKVTEKGKDVELRCDPISGHTALYWYRQSLGQGLEFLIYFQGNSAPDKSGLPSDRFSAERTGGSVSTLTIQRTQQEDSAVYLCASSSRLAGGPETQYFGPGTRLLVL.

This rearrangement joins TRBV9 to TRBJ1-4; D ambiguous. CDR1 and CDR2 (germline): SGDLS, YYNGEE. CDR3 size: 16 residues. V was shortened by 0 bases and J by 4 bases, with 13 bases between the two germline ends. CDR3 in DNA: TGTGCCAGCAGCGTAGGAGTTCCAGCTATTAATGAAAAACTGTTTTTT. Encoded protein: CASSVGVPAINEKLFF.

The chain uses TRBV11-2 and TRBJ1-1, with a weak D call TRBD1 (5 bases). CDR1 is SGHAT, CDR2 FQNNGV, per germline. This CDR3 has 19 residues. V lost 5 bases, J lost 4 bases, and 29 bases lay in between. DNA for the CDR3: TGTGCCAGCAGCCATCCCGCGGGTCGGCAGGGTTCAGGGTCCACTGAAGCTTTCTTT. Its protein product is CASSHPAGRQGSGSTEAFF.

This clonotype occurred once. Given a much more abundant clone one base away, this may be a read error. The chain is built from TRBV6-1 and TRBJ2-7; the D is unclear. Germline CDR1 MNHNS, CDR2 SASEGT. This CDR3 comprises 15 residues. As DNA, the CDR3 is TGTGCCAGCAGTGAACTCCCTCTCCTCATCTACGAGCTGTACTTC. Translating gives CASSELPLLIYELYF.

J is TRBJ2-5 and V is TRBV7-9, with TRBD1 as a possible D gene (5 bases). The length of the CDR3 is 14 residues. The V gene lost 7 bases and the J gene lost 5 bases, with 17 bases spanning the gap. Germline-derived CDR1 and CDR2 are SEHNR and FQNEAQ (reference sequence). Here the CDR3 DNA reads TGTGCCAGCACGCCGGCAGGGATGGGGGAGACCCAGTACTTC. Encoded protein: CASTPAGMGETQYF.

The gene calls are TRBV4-1 and TRBJ2-3; D is unclear. V was shortened by 0 bases and J by 5 bases, with 12 bases between the two germline ends. This CDR3 comprises 15 residues. Per germline, CDR1 MGHRA and CDR2 YSYEKL. The CDR3 nucleotides read TGCGCCAGCAGCCAAGACTTCACGGGTGGAGATACGCAGTATTTT. It is translated as CASSQDFTGGDTQYF.

The genes are TRBV2 and TRBJ2-7; 12 bases are a match to TRBD2. The V and J ends lost 2 bases and 9 bases, in that order; junction bases with no gene match: 8. The germline V gene has CDR1 SNHLY and CDR2 FYNNEI. The CDR3 has 15 residues. The CDR3: CASSEPLGLAGPQYF. Written as DNA, the CDR3 is TGTGCCAGCAGTGAACCCCTAGGACTAGCGGGACCGCAGTACTTC.

As to this clonotype: A much larger clone is a single base away; this may be a read error. This chain connects TRBV7-2 to TRBJ1-2; no reliable D call. Per germline, CDR1 SGHTA and CDR2 FQGNSA. Trimming took 5 bases from V and 7 from J, leaving 17 bases between them. CDR3 length: 14 amino acids. CDR3 sequence reads: CASSDNAGDCGYTF. CDR3 sequence (DNA): TGTGCCAGCAGCGATAATGCTGGAGACTGTGGCTACACCTTC.